This is a list of T cell receptor beta chains from one sample in a study of blood T cell repertoires in COVID-19. This table comes from immunoSEQ multiplex PCR, and its TCRdb copy is limited to in-frame clones, with some not included. This sample has 88,000 or so clones, with roughly three quarters found just once. Sequences were obtained from peripheral blood. Every receptor here comes from a human donor in a cohort sampled during active COVID-19. The CDR3 runs from the conserved cysteine through the conserved F or W. The D gene is left open where the match is weak. Some rows mark clone size as missing; the rest say once, few, many or name a class of expanded clone.

V	J	D	size	length	CDR3	DNA
TRBV6-8	TRBJ2-7	TRBD2	.	13	CHNPWREGYEQYF	TGTCACAACCCTTGGCGGGAGGGCTACGAGCAGTACTTC
TRBV15	TRBJ2-5	TRBD2	.	15	CATSMGLAGAETQYF	TGTGCCACCAGCATGGGACTAGCGGGAGCAGAGACCCAGTACTTC
TRBV21-1	TRBJ1-1	.	.	14	CANGPRQGVTEAFF	TGTGCCAACGGGCCGAGGCAGGGGGTGACTGAAGCTTTCTTT
TRBV28	TRBJ2-5	TRBD1	.	13	CASSHRGVETQYF	TGTGCCAGCAGTCACAGGGGGGTCGAGACCCAGTACTTC
TRBV7-9	TRBJ2-1	TRBD1	once	15	CASSQGTGTYNEQFF	TGTGCCAGCAGCCAGGGGACAGGAACCTACAATGAGCAGTTCTTC
TRBV2	TRBJ2-1	.	.	13	CASSDQLDNEQFF	TGTGCCAGCAGTGACCAGCTAGACAATGAGCAGTTCTTC
TRBV6-1	TRBJ1-4	TRBD1	.	17	CASSDDRGGTTNEKLFF	TGTGCCAGCAGTGACGACAGGGGGGGGACTACTAATGAAAAACTGTTTTTT
TRBV4-3	TRBJ2-1	TRBD1	.	16	CASSSRTGAVYNEQFF	TGCGCCAGCAGCAGCCGGACAGGAGCGGTTTACAATGAGCAGTTCTTC
TRBV5-1	TRBJ1-4	TRBD1	.	16	CASSIRGQGGDEKLFF	TGCGCCAGCAGCATCCGGGGACAGGGGGGTGATGAAAAACTGTTTTTT
TRBV11-1	TRBJ2-1	.	once	15	CASSLAPGSVNEQFF	TGTGCCAGCAGCTTGGCCCCGGGATCCGTCAATGAGCAGTTCTTC
TRBV5-6	TRBJ1-1	.	.	15	CASSPPGGSWAEAFF	TGTGCCAGCAGCCCTCCAGGCGGGTCTTGGGCTGAAGCTTTCTTT
TRBV6-4	TRBJ1-2	.	.	12	CASYREGYGYTF	TGTGCCAGCTACAGGGAGGGCTATGGCTACACCTTC
TRBV2	TRBJ2-3	.	.	15	CASRGTSYFTDTQYF	TGTGCCAGCAGGGGCACTTCGTATTTCACAGATACGCAGTATTTT
TRBV30	TRBJ2-4	TRBD1	.	14	CACSSRGLMDIQYF	TGTGCCTGTTCCTCCAGGGGGCTGATGGACATTCAGTACTTC
TRBV10-3	TRBJ2-1	TRBD2	.	16	CAISESSASGNNEQFF	TGTGCCATCAGTGAGTCGTCGGCTAGCGGGAACAATGAGCAGTTCTTC
TRBV10-3	TRBJ2-3	.	.	12	CAISEGGDTQYF	TGTGCCATCAGTGAAGGAGGTGATACGCAGTATTTT
TRBV30	TRBJ2-3	TRBD2	once	17	CAWSGASGRDSTDTQYF	TGTGCCTGGAGTGGGGCTAGCGGGAGGGATAGCACAGATACGCAGTATTTT
TRBV11-1	TRBJ2-7	.	.	13	CASSLGGGDEQYF	TGTGCCAGCAGCTTAGGCGGTGGCGACGAGCAGTACTTC
TRBV29-1	TRBJ1-6	TRBD1	many	24	CSVEGGQTGQSPNPQSSYNSPLHF	TGCAGCGTTGAAGGAGGCCAGACAGGGCAGTCCCCGAACCCACAGAGCTCCTATAATTCACCCCTCCACTTT
TRBV6-2/TRBV6-3	TRBJ2-7	TRBD2	.	16	CASSTPLAGGPYEQYF	TGTGCCAGCAGTACCCCCCTGGCGGGAGGGCCCTACGAGCAGTACTTC
TRBV5-4	TRBJ2-1	.	.	15	CASSLDSNSYNEQFF	TGTGCCAGCAGCTTGGACTCCAACTCTTACAATGAGCAGTTCTTC
TRBV6-5	TRBJ2-7	.	.	14	CASSPPDGSYEQYF	TGTGCCAGCAGTCCCCCCGACGGGAGCTACGAGCAGTACTTC
TRBV7-8	TRBJ1-2	TRBD1	few	13	CASSLTGQDGYTF	TGTGCCAGCAGCTTAACGGGACAGGATGGCTACACCTTC
TRBV27	TRBJ1-2	.	.	13	CASSSDGDYGYTF	TGTGCCAGCAGCTCAGACGGGGACTATGGCTACACCTTC
TRBV5-4	TRBJ2-1	.	once	15	CASSVSTEPGDEQFF	TGTGCCAGCAGCGTCTCTACGGAGCCGGGGGATGAGCAGTTCTTC
TRBV5-1	TRBJ2-1	.	.	14	CASSLAAIRNEQFF	TGCGCCAGCAGCTTGGCCGCCATTCGGAATGAGCAGTTCTTC
TRBV5-1	TRBJ2-2	TRBD2	few	19	CASSSSSPSGSVGPGELFF	TGCGCCAGCAGCTCATCCTCACCTAGCGGGAGTGTGGGCCCCGGGGAGCTGTTTTTT